These 18 T cell receptor beta chains were sequenced from one sample in a study of identical twins. TCRdb reprocessed the 5' RACE reads with MiXCR, giving one entry per CDR3 protein. The profile shows just over 500,000 distinct CDR3 sequences, roughly a fifth of them singletons. A further study also used this sample, focusing on T cells expressing NK-cell markers.

The sequencing sample was made of CD4+ T cells sorted from blood. The receptors shown here come from a woman younger than 30 in good health.

This clonotype was counted between two and nine times. The chain has TRBV10-3 and TRBJ2-1; D gene ambiguous. V dropped 7 bases and J dropped 2 bases, with 12 bases sitting between them. This CDR3 has 14 amino acids. From germline, CDR1 is ENHRY and CDR2 SYGVKD. The DNA for the CDR3 is TGTGCCATCATCCGGGCTCTTACCTACAATGAGCAGTTCTTC. It encodes CAIIRALTYNEQFF.

CDR3 loop: CASSLRTASGRGNEQYF. DNA for the CDR3: TGTGCCAGCAGCTTAAGGACAGCCAGCGGGCGGGGGAACGAGCAGTACTTC. The chain combines TRBV7-2 with TRBJ2-7; perhaps TRBD2 as D (7 bases). This CDR3 is 17 amino acids long. V was trimmed by 2 bases and J by 5 bases, leaving 22 bases between them. Germline V gene sequence: CDR1 SGHTA, CDR2 FQGNSA.

A few counts support this clonotype. The chain has TRBV6-2 or TRBV6-3 and TRBJ2-3; D unclear. This CDR3 is 13 amino acids long. V lost 0 bases and J lost 6, with 7 bases in between. Germline V gene sequence: CDR1 MNHEY, CDR2 SVGEGT. DNA for the CDR3: TGTGCCAGCAGTTACTCAGAGTGGGATACGCAGTATTTT. Its translation: CASSYSEWDTQYF.

This clonotype has a handful of counts. The gene calls are TRBV6-1 and TRBJ2-7; no clear D. The germline CDR1 and CDR2 sequences are MNHNS and SASEGT. The CDR3 runs 11 residues. Trimming removed 3 bases at V and 5 bases at J, with 5 bases between. CDR3 loop: CASSEANEQYF. For the CDR3, the DNA is TGTGCCAGCAGTGAGGCGAACGAGCAGTACTTC.

The rearrangement uses TRBV12-3 or TRBV12-4 and TRBJ1-6, with 10 nucleotides matching TRBD1. The CDR3 is 16 residues long. With V trimmed by 8 bases and J by 8 bases, 12 bases remained unmatched. The CDR3 DNA reads TGTGCCAGCGGACCCAAACCCGGGACAGGGGATTCACCCCTCCACTTT. As protein: CASGPKPGTGDSPLHF.

This chain uses TRBV5-1 with TRBJ1-2; D not resolved. V shed 0 bases and J shed 6 bases, with 6 bases lying between them. This CDR3 comprises 12 residues. Germline-derived CDR1 and CDR2 are SGHRS and YFSETQ. The CDR3 sequence is CASSLDRNGYTF. The CDR3 DNA is TGCGCCAGCAGCTTGGACAGAAATGGCTACACCTTC. Full variable domain (missing parts from reference TRBV5-1 and TRBJ1-2): KAGVTQTPRYLIKTRGQQVTLSCSPISGHRSVSWYQQTPGQGLQFLFEYFSETQRNKGNFPGRFSGRQFSNSRSEMNVSTLELGDSALYLCASSLDRNGYTFGSGTRLTVV.

V usage is TRBV3-1 and J usage is TRBJ1-5, with TRBD1 as a possible D gene (6 bases). V was pared by 0 bases and J by 3 bases, with 12 bases between. Per germline, CDR1 LGHDT and CDR2 YNNKEL (reference sequence). This CDR3 is 16 amino acids long. The CDR3 nucleotides read TGTGCCAGCAGCCAAGATTCTGGGGGCCCCAATCAGCCCCAGCATTTT. As protein: CASSQDSGGPNQPQHF.

The chain has TRBV29-1 and TRBJ1-2; 10 nucleotides align to TRBD1. V lost 6 bases to trimming and J lost 7 bases; unmatched junction nucleotides: 8. CDR1 and CDR2 from the germline V gene are SQVTM and ANQGSEA. This CDR3 contains 13 residues. As DNA, the CDR3 is TGCAGCGTCGCCGGGACAGGGGTCGCTGGCTACACCTTC. It translates to CSVAGTGVAGYTF.

This clonotype was counted between two and nine times. The chain is built from TRBV6-2 or TRBV6-3 and TRBJ2-1; perhaps TRBD2 as D (6 bases). This CDR3 is 14 amino acids long. Trimming pared 5 bases from V and 6 bases from J, leaving 14 bases between. Germline V gene sequence: CDR1 MNHEY, CDR2 SVGEGT. The CDR3 here is CASSPSLGGNEQFF. The DNA for the CDR3 is TGTGCCAGCAGTCCGTCCCTGGGGGGCAATGAGCAGTTCTTC.

J is TRBJ2-3 and V is TRBV5-1, with TRBD1 as a possible D gene (6 bases). The ends were cut back, 3 bases at V and 4 bases at J, with 12 bases in the middle. Germline V lookup: CDR1 SGHRS, CDR2 YFSETQ. The CDR3 contains 14 residues. Here the CDR3 DNA reads TGCGCCAGCAGCTCACAGGGTATGCCAGATACGCAGTATTTT. Amino acids: CASSSQGMPDTQYF.

The gene calls are TRBV11-3 and TRBJ1-6, with 9 bases fitting TRBD1. The CDR3 consists of 17 residues. The germline gives CDR1 SGHNT, CDR2 YENEEA. The ends lost 3 bases at V and 8 bases at J; junction bases unmatched: 11. Here the CDR3 DNA reads TGTGCCAGCAGCTTTGGCCGGTGGGACAGGGAGGATTCACCCCTCCACTTT. It translates to CASSFGRWDREDSPLHF.

The chain joins TRBV20-1 to TRBJ2-5; possible D gene TRBD1, 5 bases. V gave up 2 bases and J gave up 4 bases, with 11 bases separating them. Germline loops: CDR1 DFQATT, CDR2 SNEGSKA (reference sequence). The CDR3 spans 13 residues. CDR3 DNA: TGCAGTGCTAGACACTCTAGGGGAGAGACCCAGTACTTC. Its protein product is CSARHSRGETQYF.

The J gene is TRBJ2-4, the V gene TRBV20-1; D gene ambiguous. With 6 bases removed from V and 6 bases from J, the gap between germline ends came to 21 bases. CDR1 and CDR2 (germline): DFQATT, SNEGSKA (reference sequence). The CDR3 is 15 residues long. The CDR3 loop is CSAGGWAGASNIQYF. CDR3 bases: TGCAGTGCGGGTGGGTGGGCAGGAGCGTCAAACATTCAGTACTTC.

The V call is TRBV20-1, the J call TRBJ1-2; TRBD1 matches 7 bases. There are 14 residues in the CDR3. The ends lost 4 bases at V and 7 bases at J; junction bases unmatched: 12. In germline, CDR1 is DFQATT, CDR2 SNEGSKA (reference sequence). This CDR3 is CSATLQGREGGYTF. The CDR3 bases are TGCAGTGCTACATTACAGGGGAGGGAGGGTGGCTACACCTTC.

The chain uses TRBV15 and TRBJ2-7; TRBD1 is a possible D gene (6 bases). Germline V gives CDR1 LNHNV, CDR2 YYDKDF (reference sequence). Trimming removed 0 bases from V and 6 bases from J, with 9 bases in between. This CDR3 is built from 13 residues. CDR3 residues: CATSRDAGVEQYF. The CDR3 nucleotides read TGTGCCACCAGCAGAGATGCAGGGGTCGAGCAGTACTTC.

This clonotype was seen a handful of times. CDR3 DNA sequence: TGCAGTGTCCCAGGATGGGTGAACACTGAAGCTTTCTTT. It codes for CSVPGWVNTEAFF. The V call is TRBV20-1, the J call TRBJ1-1, with no clear D. Trimming removed 7 bases from V and 0 bases from J, with 12 bases in between. The CDR3 spans 13 residues. Germline CDR1 is DFQATT and CDR2 is SNEGSKA (reference sequence).

This rearrangement joins TRBV6-5 to TRBJ1-1; D unresolved. The CDR3 loop spans 13 amino acids. V was trimmed by 4 bases and J by 1 base, leaving 7 bases between them. The germline V gene encodes CDR1 MNHEY and CDR2 SVGAGI. The CDR3 spells CASSLLQNTEAFF. CDR3 bases: TGTGCCAGCAGTTTATTACAGAACACTGAAGCTTTCTTT.

This clonotype has only a few counts. The chain recombines TRBV27 with TRBJ1-4; D remains ambiguous. With 7 bases removed from V and 0 bases from J, the gap between germline ends came to 9 bases. The length of the CDR3 is 14 residues. Germline CDR1 MNHEY, CDR2 SMNVEV (reference sequence). The CDR3 nucleotides read TGTGCCAGCAAAGGGCTAGCAACTAATGAAAAACTGTTTTTT. This translates into CASKGLATNEKLFF.